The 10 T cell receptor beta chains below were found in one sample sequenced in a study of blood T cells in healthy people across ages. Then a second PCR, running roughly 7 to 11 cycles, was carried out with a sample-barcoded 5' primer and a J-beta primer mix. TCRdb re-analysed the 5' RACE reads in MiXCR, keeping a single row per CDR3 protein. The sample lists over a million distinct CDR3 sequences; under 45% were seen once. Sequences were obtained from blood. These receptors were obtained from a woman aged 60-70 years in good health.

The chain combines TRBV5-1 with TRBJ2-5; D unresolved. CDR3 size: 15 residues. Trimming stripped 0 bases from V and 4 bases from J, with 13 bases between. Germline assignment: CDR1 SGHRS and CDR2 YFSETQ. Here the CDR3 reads CASSLAGGIGETQYF. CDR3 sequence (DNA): TGCGCCAGCAGCTTGGCCGGCGGCATAGGAGAGACCCAGTACTTC.

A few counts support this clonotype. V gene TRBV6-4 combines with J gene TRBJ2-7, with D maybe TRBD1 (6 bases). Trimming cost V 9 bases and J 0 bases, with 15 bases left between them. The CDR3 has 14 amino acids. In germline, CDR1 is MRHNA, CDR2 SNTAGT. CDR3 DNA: TGTGCCAGATTCAGGGGTGGGGTCTCCTACGAGCAGTACTTC. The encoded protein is CARFRGGVSYEQYF.

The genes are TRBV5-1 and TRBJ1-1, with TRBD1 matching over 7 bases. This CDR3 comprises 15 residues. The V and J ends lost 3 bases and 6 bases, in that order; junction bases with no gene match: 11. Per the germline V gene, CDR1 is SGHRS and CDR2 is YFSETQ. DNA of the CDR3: TGCGCCAGCAGCTCGACAGGGATTCTTTTCGCTGAAGCTTTCTTT. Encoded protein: CASSSTGILFAEAFF.

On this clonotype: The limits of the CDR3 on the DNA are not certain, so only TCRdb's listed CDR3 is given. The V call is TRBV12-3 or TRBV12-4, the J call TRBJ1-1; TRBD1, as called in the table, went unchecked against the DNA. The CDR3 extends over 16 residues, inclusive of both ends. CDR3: CASSFLAGGMNTEAFF.

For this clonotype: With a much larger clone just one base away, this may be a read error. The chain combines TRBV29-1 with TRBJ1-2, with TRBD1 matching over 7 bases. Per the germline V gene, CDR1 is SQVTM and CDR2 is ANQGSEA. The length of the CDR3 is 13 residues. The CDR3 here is CSVTPTGRYGHTF. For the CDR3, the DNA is TGCAGCGTTACCCCGACAGGGCGCTATGGCCACACCTTC.

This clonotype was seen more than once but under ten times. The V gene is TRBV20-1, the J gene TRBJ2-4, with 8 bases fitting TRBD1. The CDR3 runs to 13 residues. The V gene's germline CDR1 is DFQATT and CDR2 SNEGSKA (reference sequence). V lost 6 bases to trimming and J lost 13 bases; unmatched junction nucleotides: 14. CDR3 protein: CSAQDRVGEEQYF. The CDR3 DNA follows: TGCAGTGCGCAGGACAGGGTCGGCGAGGAGCAGTACTTC.

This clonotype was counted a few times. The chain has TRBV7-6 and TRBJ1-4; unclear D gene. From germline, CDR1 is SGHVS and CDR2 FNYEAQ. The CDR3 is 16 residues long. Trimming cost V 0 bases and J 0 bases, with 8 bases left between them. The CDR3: CASSLAGYATNEKLFF. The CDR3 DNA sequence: TGTGCCAGCAGCTTAGCGGGATATGCAACTAATGAAAAACTGTTTTTT.

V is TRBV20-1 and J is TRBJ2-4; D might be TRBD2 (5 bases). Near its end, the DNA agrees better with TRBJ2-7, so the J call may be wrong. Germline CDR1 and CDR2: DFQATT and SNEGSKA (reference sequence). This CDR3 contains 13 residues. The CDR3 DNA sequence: TGCAGTGCTAGAGGGAGGATGACCTACGAGCAGTACTTC. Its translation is CSARGRMTYEQYF.

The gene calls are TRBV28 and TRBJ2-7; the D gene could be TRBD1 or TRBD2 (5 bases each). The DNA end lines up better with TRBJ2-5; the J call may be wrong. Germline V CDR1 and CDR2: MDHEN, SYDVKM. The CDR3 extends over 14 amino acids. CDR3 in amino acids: CASSSSGPAETQYF. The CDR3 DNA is TGTGCCAGCAGTTCCTCGGGACCAGCCGAGACCCAGTACTTC.

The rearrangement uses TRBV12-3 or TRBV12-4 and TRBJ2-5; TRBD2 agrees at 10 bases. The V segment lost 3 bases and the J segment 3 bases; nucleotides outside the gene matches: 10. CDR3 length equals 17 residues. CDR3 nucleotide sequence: TGTGCCAGCAGTTTGGTAGCGGGAGGAATTGTGGAAGAGACCCAGTACTTC. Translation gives CASSLVAGGIVEETQYF.